This T cell receptor (beta chain) came from a study of blood T cell repertoires in COVID-19. Study as a whole: There were acute and convalescent COVID-19 samples, and they came from the United States, Italy and Spain. Nucleic acid was either cDNA or gDNA, and it came from T cells, B-cell-depleted T cells, or PBMCs.

This CDR3 is built from 15 residues. CDR1 is LGHNA, CDR2 YNFKEQ, per germline. The V end was cut by 1 base, the J end by 1 base, with 9 bases between. Original data processing: Reference gene primers were amplified, and this amplification served to estimate nucleated cell counts. Libraries were prepared by immunoSEQ multiplex PCR; TCRdb keeps only in-frame clonotypes and omits some of them. V and J calls plus clone size are reproduced from that table; the DNA served to infer D and trimming. The sample consists of some 64,000 clones, more than 65% of them appearing once. V gene TRBV4-2 combines with J gene TRBJ2-3; no clear D. Material: peripheral blood. The clonotype was recovered from a human donor in a cohort sampled during active COVID-19. CDR3 amino acids: CASSQGMERTDTQYF. The CDR3 bases are TGTGCCAGCAGCCAAGGTATGGAGCGCACAGATACGCAGTATTTT.